The 6 T cell receptor beta chains given below trace back to one sample, sequenced in a study of sequential checkpoint blockade in melanoma. Treatment: randomized to nivolumab then ipilimumab (arm A) or the reverse (arm B). Produced via immunoSEQ multiplex PCR; TCRdb's table is partial and in-frame only. The sample holds about 27,000 clones; approximately 75% are singletons and the top ten take 13%. Sequences were derived from CD8+ T cells sorted from blood (inferred from file names), sampled from a patient given nivolumab and ipilimumab in sequence. Receptors originate from a human donor with melanoma.

The V gene is TRBV11-2, the J gene TRBJ2-7; D unresolved. V gave up 3 bases and J gave up 3 bases, with 3 bases separating them. The CDR3 loop spans 11 amino acids. Germline V gene data show CDR1 as SGHAT and CDR2 as FQNNGV. CDR3: CASSFSYEQYF. CDR3 nucleotide sequence: TGTGCCAGCAGCTTTAGCTACGAGCAGTACTTC. Looking up the rest from reference TRBV11-2 and TRBJ2-7 gives the full variable domain: EAGVAQSPRYKIIEKRQSVAFWCNPISGHATLYWYQQILGQGPKLLIQFQNNGVVDDSQLPKDRFSAERLKGVDSTLKIQPAKLEDSAVYLCASSFSYEQYFGPGTRLTVT.

The J gene is TRBJ2-5, the V gene TRBV7-8; 9 nucleotides match TRBD1. Looked up from germline, CDR1 is SGHVS and CDR2 is FQNEAQ. The V segment lost 8 bases and the J segment 1 base; nucleotides outside the gene matches: 11. The CDR3 is made up of 16 amino acids. The CDR3 DNA reads as TGTGCCAGCCTGCCCGTCGGGACAGGGAGCCAAGAGACCCAGTACTTC. Translation: CASLPVGTGSQETQYF.

The V gene is TRBV7-9, the J gene TRBJ1-2; D may be TRBD1 (6 bases). CDR1 is SEHNR, CDR2 FQNEAQ, per germline (reference sequence). This CDR3 spans 15 amino acids. Trimming left V 5 bases short and J 4 bases short, with 17 bases between. The CDR3 here is CASSPLLTGSYGYTF. CDR3 coding DNA: TGTGCCAGCAGCCCACTTCTCACAGGGAGCTATGGCTACACCTTC.

This chain connects TRBV30 to TRBJ2-7, with unresolved D. The germline V gene has CDR1 GTSNPN and CDR2 SVGIG (reference sequence). The V end lost 0 bases, the J end lost 3 bases, and 6 bases lay between the germline ends. This CDR3 region has 12 residues. The CDR3 sequence: CAWSVPGYEQYF. DNA of the CDR3: TGTGCCTGGAGTGTCCCCGGCTACGAGCAGTACTTC.

This clone was observed a few times. The chain combines TRBV6-5 with TRBJ2-1, with TRBD1 as a possible D gene (5 bases). CDR3 length equals 14 residues. V was shortened by 6 bases and J by 1 base, with 10 bases between the two germline ends. CDR1 MNHEY and CDR2 SVGAGI come from the germline V gene. The CDR3 nucleotides are TGTGCCAGCAGCCGCAGGGAATCCTACAATGAGCAGTTCTTC. Amino acid sequence: CASSRRESYNEQFF.

This chain links TRBV6-5 with TRBJ2-3, with TRBD2 matching over 7 bases. The CDR3 spans 16 residues. Germline values: CDR1 MNHEY, CDR2 SVGAGI. V lost 0 bases to trimming and J lost 5 bases; unmatched junction nucleotides: 8. The CDR3 loop is CASSYSGGGGVDTQYF. DNA for the CDR3: TGTGCCAGCAGTTACTCTGGCGGGGGAGGGGTAGATACGCAGTATTTT.